The clone carrying this T cell receptor delta chain showed up just a few times. A read error may explain this, as a much larger clone is one base away. TCRdb re-called the reads using CATT. The sample has some 10,000 delta-chain clones, 9% to 10% seen once. This sample was included in a study of gamma-delta chains in newborns, infants, children. Study-level background: Innate gammadelta T cells reportedly expand polyclonally right after birth, driven by microbial exposure, per the title.

Losses at the gene ends were 3 bases for V and 1 base for J; bases not matched to a gene: 8. Germline values: CDR1 GEAIGNYY, CDR2 EKD. The CDR3 consists of 17 residues. This sequence joins TRDV2 and TRDJ1; TRDD3 aligns across 12 bases. Sequenced: blood. The TCR sequence derives from a child who was a newborn, infant or young child, either healthy, febrile or measles-vaccinated (not recorded which). CDR3 DNA sequence: TGTGCCTGTGACCTCGGACTGGGGGATACCATCACCGATAAACTCATCTTT. Translation gives CACDLGLGDTITDKLIF.